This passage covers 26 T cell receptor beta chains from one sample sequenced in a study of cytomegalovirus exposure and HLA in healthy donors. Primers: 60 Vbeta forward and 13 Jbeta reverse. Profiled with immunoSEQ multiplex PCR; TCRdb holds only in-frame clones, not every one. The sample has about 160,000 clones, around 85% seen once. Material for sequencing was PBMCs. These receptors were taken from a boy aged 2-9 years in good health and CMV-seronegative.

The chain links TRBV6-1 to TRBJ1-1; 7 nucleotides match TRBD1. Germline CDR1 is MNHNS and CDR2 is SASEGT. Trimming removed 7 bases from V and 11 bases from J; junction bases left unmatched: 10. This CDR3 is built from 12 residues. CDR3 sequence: CASTSPTGPAFF. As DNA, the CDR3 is TGTGCCAGCACCAGCCCGACAGGGCCGGCTTTCTTT.

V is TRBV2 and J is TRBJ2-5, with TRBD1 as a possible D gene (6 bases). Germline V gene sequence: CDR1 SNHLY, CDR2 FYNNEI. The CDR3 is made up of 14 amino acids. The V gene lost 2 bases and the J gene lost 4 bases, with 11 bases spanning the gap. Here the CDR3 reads CASSERTVGETQYF. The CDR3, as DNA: TGTGCCAGCAGTGAACGGACAGTAGGAGAGACCCAGTACTTC. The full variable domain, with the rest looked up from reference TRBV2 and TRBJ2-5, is EPEVTQTPSHQVTQMGQEVILRCVPISNHLYFYWYRQILGQKVEFLVSFYNNEISEKSEIFDDQFSVERPDGSNFTLKIRSTKLEDSAMYFCASSERTVGETQYFGPGTRLLVL.

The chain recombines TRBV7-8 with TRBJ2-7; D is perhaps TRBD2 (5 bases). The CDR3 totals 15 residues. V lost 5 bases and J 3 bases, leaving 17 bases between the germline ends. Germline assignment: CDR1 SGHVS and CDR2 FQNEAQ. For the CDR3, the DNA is TGTGCCAGCAGCCTAAACACGAGGGATGTCTACGAGCAGTACGTC. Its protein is CASSLNTRDVYEQYV.

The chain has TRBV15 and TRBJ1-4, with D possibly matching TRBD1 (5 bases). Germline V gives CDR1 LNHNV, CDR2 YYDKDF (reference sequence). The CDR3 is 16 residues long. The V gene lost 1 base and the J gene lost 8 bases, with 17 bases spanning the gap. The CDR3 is CATSRVDLMGGEKLFF. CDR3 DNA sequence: TGTGCCACCAGCAGAGTCGACTTAATGGGGGGAGAAAAACTGTTTTTT.

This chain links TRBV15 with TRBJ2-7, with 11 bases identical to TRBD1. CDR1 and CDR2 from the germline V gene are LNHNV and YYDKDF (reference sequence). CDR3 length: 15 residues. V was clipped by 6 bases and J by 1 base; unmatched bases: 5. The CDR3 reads CATRHGQGASYEQYF. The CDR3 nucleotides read TGTGCCACCAGACACGGACAGGGGGCATCCTACGAGCAGTACTTC.

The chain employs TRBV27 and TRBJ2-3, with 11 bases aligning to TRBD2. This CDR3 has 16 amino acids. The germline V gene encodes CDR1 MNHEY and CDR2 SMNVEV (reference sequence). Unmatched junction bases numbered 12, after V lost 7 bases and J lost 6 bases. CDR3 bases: TGTGCCAGCAAGCGGAATAGCGGGGGGGCCGGGGATACGCAGTATTTT. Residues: CASKRNSGGAGDTQYF.

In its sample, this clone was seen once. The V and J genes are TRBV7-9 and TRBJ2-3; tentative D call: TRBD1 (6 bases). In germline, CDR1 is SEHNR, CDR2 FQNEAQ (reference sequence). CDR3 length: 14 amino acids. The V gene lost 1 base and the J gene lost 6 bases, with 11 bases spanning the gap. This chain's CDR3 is CASSLVIRGDTQYF. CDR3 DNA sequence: TGTGCCAGCAGCTTAGTAATCAGGGGTGATACGCAGTATTTT.

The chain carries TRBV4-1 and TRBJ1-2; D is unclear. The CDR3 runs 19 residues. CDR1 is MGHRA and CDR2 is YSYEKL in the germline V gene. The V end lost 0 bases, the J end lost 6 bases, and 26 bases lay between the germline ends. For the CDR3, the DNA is TGCGCCAGCAGCCAAGAAGGCCCCTTTTGGGGAGGAGAGGTGGATGGCTACACCTTC. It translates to CASSQEGPFWGGEVDGYTF.

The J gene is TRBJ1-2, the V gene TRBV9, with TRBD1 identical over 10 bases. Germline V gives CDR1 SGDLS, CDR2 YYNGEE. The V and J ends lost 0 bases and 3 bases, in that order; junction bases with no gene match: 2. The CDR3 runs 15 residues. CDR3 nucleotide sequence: TGTGCCAGCAGCGTAGGGACAGGGGGGGACTATGGCTACACCTTC. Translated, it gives CASSVGTGGDYGYTF.

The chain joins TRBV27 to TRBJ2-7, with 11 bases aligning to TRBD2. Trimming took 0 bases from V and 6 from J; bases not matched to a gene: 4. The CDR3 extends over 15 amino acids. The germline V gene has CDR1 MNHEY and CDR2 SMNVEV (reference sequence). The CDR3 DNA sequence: TGTGCCAGCAGTTTATCAGGGCTAGCGGGAGGCGAGCAGTACTTC. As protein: CASSLSGLAGGEQYF.

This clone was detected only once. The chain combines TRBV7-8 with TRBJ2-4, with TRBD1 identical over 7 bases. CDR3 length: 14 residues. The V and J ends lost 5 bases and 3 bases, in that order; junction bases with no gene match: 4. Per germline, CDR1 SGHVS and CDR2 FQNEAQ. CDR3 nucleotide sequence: TGTGCCAGCAGCCCGGGACAGCGCAAAAACATTCAGTACTTC. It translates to CASSPGQRKNIQYF.

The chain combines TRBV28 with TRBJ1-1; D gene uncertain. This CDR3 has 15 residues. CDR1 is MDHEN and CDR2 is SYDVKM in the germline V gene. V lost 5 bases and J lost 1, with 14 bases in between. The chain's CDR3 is CASSPVKPGNTEAFF. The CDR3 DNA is TGTGCCAGCAGTCCAGTAAAACCAGGGAACACTGAAGCTTTCTTT.

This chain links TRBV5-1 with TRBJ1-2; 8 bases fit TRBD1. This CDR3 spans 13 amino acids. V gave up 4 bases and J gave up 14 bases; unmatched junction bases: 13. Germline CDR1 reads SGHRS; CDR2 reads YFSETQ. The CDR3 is CASSPGGTGPWTF. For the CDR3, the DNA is TGCGCCAGCAGCCCGGGCGGGACAGGCCCGTGGACCTTC.

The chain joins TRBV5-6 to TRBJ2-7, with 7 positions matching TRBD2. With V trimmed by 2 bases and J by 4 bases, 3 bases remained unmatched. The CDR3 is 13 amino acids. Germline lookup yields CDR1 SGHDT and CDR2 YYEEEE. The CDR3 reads CASSLTGGYEQYV. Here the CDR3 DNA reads TGTGCCAGCAGCTTAACGGGGGGTTACGAGCAGTACGTC.

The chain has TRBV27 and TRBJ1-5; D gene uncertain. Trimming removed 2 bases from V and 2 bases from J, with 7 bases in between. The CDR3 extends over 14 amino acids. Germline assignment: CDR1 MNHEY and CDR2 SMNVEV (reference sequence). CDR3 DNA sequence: TGTGCCAGCAGTTTAAGTGGAGGCAATCAGCCCCAGCATTTT. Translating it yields CASSLSGGNQPQHF.

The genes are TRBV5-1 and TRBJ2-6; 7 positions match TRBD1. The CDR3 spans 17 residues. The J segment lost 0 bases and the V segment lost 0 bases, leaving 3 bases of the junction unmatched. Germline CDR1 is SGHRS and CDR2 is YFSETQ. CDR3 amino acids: CASSLVGQLSGANVLTF. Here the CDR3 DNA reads TGCGCCAGCAGCTTGGTGGGACAGCTCTCTGGGGCCAACGTCCTGACTTTC. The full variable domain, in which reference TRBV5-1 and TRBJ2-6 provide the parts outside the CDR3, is KAGVTQTPRYLIKTRGQQVTLSCSPISGHRSVSWYQQTPGQGLQFLFEYFSETQRNKGNFPGRFSGRQFSNSRSEMNVSTLELGDSALYLCASSLVGQLSGANVLTFGAGSRLTVL.

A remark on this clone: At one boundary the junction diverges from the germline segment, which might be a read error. Here the CDR3 reads CSSSPKTGGWGYGYTF. Here the CDR3 DNA reads TGTTCCAGCAGCCCGAAGACAGGGGGCTGGGGCTATGGCTACACCTTC. The chain combines TRBV7-9 with TRBJ1-2, with 10 bases that match TRBD1. Germline CDR1 is SEHNR and CDR2 is FQNEAQ (reference sequence). There are 16 residues in the CDR3. Complete variable domain (other parts from reference TRBV7-9 and TRBJ1-2): DTGVSQNPRHKITKRGQNVTFRCDPISEHNRLYWYRQTLGQGPEFLTYFQNEAQLEKSRLLSDRFSAERPKGSFSTLEIQRTEQGDSAMYLCSSSPKTGGWGYGYTFGSGTRLTVV.

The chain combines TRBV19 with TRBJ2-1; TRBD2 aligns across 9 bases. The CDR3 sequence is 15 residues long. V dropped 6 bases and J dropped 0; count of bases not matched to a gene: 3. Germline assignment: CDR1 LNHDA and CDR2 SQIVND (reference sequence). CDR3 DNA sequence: TGTGCCAGTAGCGATAGCGGGAGCTCCTACAATGAGCAGTTCTTC. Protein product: CASSDSGSSYNEQFF.

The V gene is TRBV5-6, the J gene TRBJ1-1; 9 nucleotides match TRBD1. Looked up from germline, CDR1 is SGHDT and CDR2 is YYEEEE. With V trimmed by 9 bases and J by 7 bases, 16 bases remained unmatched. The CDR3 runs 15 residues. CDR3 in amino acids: CATWGPGQGYHEAFF. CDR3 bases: TGTGCCACTTGGGGCCCGGGACAGGGATATCATGAAGCTTTCTTT.

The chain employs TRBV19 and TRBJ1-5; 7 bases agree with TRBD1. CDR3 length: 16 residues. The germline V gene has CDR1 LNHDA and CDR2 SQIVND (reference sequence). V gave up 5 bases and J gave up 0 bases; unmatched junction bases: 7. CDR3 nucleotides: TGTGCCAGTAGTCATCAAACAGGGGTTAGCAATCAGCCCCAGCATTTT. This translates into CASSHQTGVSNQPQHF. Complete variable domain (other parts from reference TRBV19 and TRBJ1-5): DGGITQSPKYLFRKEGQNVTLSCEQNLNHDAMYWYRQDPGQGLRLIYYSQIVNDFQKGDIAEGYSVSREKKESFPLTVTSAQKNPTAFYLCASSHQTGVSNQPQHFGDGTRLSIL.

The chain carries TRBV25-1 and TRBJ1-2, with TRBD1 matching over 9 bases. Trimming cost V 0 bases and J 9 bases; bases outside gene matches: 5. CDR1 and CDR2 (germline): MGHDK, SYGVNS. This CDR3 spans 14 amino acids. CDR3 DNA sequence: TGTGCCAGCAGTGAATACACAGGGGGCCTCCGCTACACCTTC. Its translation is CASSEYTGGLRYTF.

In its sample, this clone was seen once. The CDR3 here is CAWSPGLRSYEQYF. CDR3 nucleotides: TGTGCCTGGAGCCCGGGACTGCGTTCCTACGAGCAGTACTTC. The chain is built from TRBV30 and TRBJ2-7; TRBD2 might be the D (6 bases). Germline-derived CDR1 and CDR2 are GTSNPN and SVGIG (reference sequence). The V end was cut by 3 bases, the J end by 1 base, with 13 bases between. The CDR3 contains 14 residues.

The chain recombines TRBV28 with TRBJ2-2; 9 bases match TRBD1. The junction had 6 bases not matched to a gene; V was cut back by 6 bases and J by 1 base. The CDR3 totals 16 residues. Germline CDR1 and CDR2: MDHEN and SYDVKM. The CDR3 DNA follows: TGTGCCAGCAGCCTCTGGGACAGGGAGAACACCGGGGAGCTGTTTTTT. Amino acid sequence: CASSLWDRENTGELFF.

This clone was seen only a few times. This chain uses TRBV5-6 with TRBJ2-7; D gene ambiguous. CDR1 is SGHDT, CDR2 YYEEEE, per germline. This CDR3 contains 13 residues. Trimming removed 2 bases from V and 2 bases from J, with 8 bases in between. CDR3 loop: CASSFLFPYEQYF. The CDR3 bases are TGTGCCAGCAGCTTTCTTTTTCCCTACGAGCAGTACTTC.

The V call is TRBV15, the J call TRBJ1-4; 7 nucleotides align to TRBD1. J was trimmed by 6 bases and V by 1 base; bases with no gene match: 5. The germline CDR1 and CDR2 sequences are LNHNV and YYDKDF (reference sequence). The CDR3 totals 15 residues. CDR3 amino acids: CATSRVRQGDEKLFF. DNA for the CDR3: TGTGCCACCAGCAGAGTAAGGCAGGGGGATGAAAAACTGTTTTTT.

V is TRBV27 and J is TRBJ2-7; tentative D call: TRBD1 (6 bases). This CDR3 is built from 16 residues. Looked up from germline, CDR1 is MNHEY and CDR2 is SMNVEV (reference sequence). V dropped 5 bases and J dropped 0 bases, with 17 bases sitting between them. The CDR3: CASSITGTLSSYEQYF. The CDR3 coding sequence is TGTGCCAGCAGTATAACCGGGACACTAAGCTCCTACGAGCAGTACTTC.